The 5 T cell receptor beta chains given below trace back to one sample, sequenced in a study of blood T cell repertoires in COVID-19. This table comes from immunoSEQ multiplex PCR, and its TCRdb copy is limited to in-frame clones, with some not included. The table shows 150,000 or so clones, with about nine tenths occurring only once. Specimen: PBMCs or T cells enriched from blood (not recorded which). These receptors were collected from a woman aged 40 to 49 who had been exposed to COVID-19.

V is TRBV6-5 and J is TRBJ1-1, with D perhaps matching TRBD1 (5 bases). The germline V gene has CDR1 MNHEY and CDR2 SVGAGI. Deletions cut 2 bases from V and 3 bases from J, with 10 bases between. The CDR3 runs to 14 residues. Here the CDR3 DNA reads TGTGCCAGCAGTTACGGGTGGGGGGACACTGAAGCTTTCTTT. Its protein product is CASSYGWGDTEAFF.

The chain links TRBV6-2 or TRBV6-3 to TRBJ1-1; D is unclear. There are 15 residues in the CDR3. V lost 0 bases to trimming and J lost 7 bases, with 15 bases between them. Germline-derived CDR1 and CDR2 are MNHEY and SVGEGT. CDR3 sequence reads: CASSYSVSGSLEAFF. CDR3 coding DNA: TGTGCCAGCAGTTACTCGGTGTCAGGTTCCCTTGAAGCTTTCTTT.

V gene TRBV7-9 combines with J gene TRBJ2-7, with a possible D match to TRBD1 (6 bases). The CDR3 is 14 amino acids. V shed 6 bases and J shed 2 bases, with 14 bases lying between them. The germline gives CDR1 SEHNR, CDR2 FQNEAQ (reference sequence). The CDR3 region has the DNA TGTGCCAGCAGTATAACAGGGTCGGCCTACGAGCAGTACTTC. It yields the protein CASSITGSAYEQYF.

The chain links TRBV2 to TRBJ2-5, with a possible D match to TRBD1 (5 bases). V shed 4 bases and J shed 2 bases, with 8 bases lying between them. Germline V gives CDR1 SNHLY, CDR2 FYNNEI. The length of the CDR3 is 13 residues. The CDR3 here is CASSGQTQETQYF. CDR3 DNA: TGTGCCAGCAGTGGACAGACACAAGAGACCCAGTACTTC.

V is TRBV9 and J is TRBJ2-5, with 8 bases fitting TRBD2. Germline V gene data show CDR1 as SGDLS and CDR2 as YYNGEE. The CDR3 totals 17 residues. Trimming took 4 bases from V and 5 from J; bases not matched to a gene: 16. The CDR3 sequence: CASSLEGLVRRVETQYF. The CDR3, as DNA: TGTGCCAGCAGCCTAGAGGGACTAGTTAGAAGAGTGGAGACCCAGTACTTC.